In this sample, the clone carrying this T cell receptor (beta chain) turned up a few times. Its cognate antigen is unknown. Germline V gene data show CDR1 as LGHNT and CDR2 as FRNRAP. The CDR3 loop spans 13 amino acids. V lost 2 bases to trimming and J lost 6 bases, with 11 bases between them. These data are taken from a study of cytomegalovirus exposure and HLA in healthy donors. Study context: Among a few hundred genotyped donors, about 85% fell in the Caucasian-associated ancestry cluster. Study observations and caveats: The authors assumed roughly uniform sequencing depth across donors for presence/absence analyses.

This PCR relied on a set of 60 Vbeta primers and 13 Jbeta primers. Sequencing used immunoSEQ multiplex PCR; TCRdb keeps in-frame clones, though not all of them. The sample lists around 170,000 clones, 81% occurring once. Sequencing input: PBMCs. The chain carries TRBV12-5 and TRBJ2-7; possibly TRBD2 for D (5 bases). The clonotype comes from a man in his fifties or sixties in good health and CMV-seronegative. Here the CDR3 reads CASGLRDGSEQYF. CDR3 nucleotides: TGTGCTAGTGGTTTGCGGGATGGGAGCGAGCAGTACTTC.